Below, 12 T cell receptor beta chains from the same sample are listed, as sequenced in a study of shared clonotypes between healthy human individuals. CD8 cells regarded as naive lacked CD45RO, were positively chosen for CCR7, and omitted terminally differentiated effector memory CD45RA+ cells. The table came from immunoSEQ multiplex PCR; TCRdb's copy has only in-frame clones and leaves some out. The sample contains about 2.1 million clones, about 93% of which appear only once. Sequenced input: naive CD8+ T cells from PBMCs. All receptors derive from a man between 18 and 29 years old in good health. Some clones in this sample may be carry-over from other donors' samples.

The chain's CDR3 is CASSTAGAGDREQYF. DNA for the CDR3: TGTGCCAGCAGTACTGCGGGAGCGGGAGATCGCGAGCAGTACTTC. V usage is TRBV27 and J usage is TRBJ2-7, with TRBD2 identical over 8 bases. The CDR3 is made up of 15 amino acids. Germline CDR1 and CDR2: MNHEY and SMNVEV (reference sequence). The trim removed 5 bases at V and 6 bases at J, leaving 12 bases unmatched.

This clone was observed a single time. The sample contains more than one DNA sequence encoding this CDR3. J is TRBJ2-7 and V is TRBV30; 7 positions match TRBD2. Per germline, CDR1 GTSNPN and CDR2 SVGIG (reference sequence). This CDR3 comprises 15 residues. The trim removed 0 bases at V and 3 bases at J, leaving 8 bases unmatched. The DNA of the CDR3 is TGTGCCTGGAGTGTACTCCCGGGCGGGAGCTACGAGCAGTACTTC. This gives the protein CAWSVLPGGSYEQYF.

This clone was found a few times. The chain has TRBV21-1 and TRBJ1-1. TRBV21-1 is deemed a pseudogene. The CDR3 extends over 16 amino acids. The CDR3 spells CASSKGGAEGNTEAFF. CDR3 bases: TGTGCCAGCAGCAAAGGTGGGGCAGAGGGTAACACTGAAGCTTTCTTT.

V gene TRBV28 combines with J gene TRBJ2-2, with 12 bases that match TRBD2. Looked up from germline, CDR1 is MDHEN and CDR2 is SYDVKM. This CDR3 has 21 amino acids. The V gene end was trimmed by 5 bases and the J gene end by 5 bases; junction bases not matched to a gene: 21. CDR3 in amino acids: CASSADKGLAGRVKWTGELFF. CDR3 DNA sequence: TGTGCCAGCAGTGCCGACAAAGGACTAGCGGGAAGGGTTAAGTGGACCGGGGAGCTGTTTTTT.

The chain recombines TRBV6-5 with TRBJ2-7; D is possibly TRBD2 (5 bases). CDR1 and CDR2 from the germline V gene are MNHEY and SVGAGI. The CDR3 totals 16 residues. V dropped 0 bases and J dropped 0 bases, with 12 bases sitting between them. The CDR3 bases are TGTGCCAGCAGTTACTCGGAAAGAGGGAGCTCCTACGAGCAGTACTTC. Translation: CASSYSERGSSYEQYF.

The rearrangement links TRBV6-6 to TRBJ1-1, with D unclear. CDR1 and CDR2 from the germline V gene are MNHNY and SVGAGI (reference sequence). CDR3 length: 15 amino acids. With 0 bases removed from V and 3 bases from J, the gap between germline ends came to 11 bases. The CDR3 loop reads CASSYSAEPHTEAFF. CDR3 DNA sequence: TGTGCCAGCAGTTACTCGGCCGAACCCCACACTGAAGCTTTCTTT.

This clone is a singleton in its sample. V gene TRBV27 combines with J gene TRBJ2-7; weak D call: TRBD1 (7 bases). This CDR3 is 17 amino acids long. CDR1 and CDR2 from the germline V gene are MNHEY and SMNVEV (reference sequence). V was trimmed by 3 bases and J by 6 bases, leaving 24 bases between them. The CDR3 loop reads CASSFPSPGGFGTEQYF. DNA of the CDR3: TGTGCCAGCAGTTTCCCCAGTCCAGGGGGGTTTGGTACCGAGCAGTACTTC.

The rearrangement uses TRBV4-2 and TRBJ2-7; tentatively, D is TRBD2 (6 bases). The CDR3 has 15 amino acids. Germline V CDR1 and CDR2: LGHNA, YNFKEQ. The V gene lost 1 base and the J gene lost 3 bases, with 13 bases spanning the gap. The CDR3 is CASSQVGGKVYEQYF. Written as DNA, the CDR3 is TGTGCCAGCAGCCAAGTGGGGGGAAAGGTCTACGAGCAGTACTTC.

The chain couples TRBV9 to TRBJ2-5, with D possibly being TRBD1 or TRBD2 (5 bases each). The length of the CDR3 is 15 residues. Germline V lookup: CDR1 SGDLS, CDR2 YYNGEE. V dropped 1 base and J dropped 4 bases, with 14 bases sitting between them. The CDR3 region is CASSVRGEIVETQYF. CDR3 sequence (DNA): TGTGCCAGCAGCGTAAGAGGGGAGATAGTAGAGACCCAGTACTTC.

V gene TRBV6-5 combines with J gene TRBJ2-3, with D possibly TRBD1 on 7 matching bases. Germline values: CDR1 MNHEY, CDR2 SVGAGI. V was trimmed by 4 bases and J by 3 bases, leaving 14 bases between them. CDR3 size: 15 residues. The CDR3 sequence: CASSSPPGGTDTQYF. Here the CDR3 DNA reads TGTGCCAGCAGTTCCCCCCCAGGGGGGACAGATACGCAGTATTTT.

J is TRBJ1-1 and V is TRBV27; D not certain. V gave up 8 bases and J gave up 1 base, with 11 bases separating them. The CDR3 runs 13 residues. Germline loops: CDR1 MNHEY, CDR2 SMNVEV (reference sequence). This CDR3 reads CASGRGRNTEAFF. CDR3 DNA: TGTGCCAGCGGACGGGGAAGGAACACTGAAGCTTTCTTT.

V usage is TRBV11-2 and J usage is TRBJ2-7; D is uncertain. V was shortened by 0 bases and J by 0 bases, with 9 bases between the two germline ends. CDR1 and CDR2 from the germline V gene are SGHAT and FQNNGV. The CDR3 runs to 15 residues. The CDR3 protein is CASSLDPDGSYEQYF. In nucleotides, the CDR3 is TGTGCCAGCAGCTTAGATCCCGACGGCTCCTACGAGCAGTACTTC.